This T cell receptor beta chain was documented in a study of T cell repertoires in cytomegalovirus infection (dated by TCRdb to the late 2010s). Notes on the research overall: Donor HLA type was relevant to the analysis, because carriage of CMV infection together with the matching HLA type was indicated by public TCR beta signatures. The full study reports these points: In the ex vivo response, HLA-C-restricted CMV-specific TCR beta clonotypes were dominant, and in two of eight donors the single most frequent clonotype came from this HLA-C-restricted group. In both this cohort and an independent approximately 400-donor cohort, the cumulative frequency of public TCR beta family members distinguished carriers of CMV infection plus the relevant HLA type.

Sequencer: Illumina HiSeq 1500. TCRdb redid the processing of the public reads, applying fastp at Q25 and MiXCR, and retained in-frame beta chains. Records with the same CDR3 protein are collapsed into one entry carrying the most frequent genes and DNA. The sample contains around 300,000 distinct CDR3 sequences, more than 9% of them found a single time. Around 4.5% of the sample lies in the top ten. The germline V gene encodes CDR1 SGHTA and CDR2 FQGNSA. The junction shows trimming of 3 bases on V and 6 bases on J, and the gene matches do not reach 6 bases of it. Counted from cysteine to phenylalanine, this CDR3 has 15 amino acids. This entry keeps only the CDR3 DNA: 45 bases, framed from base 1. This clonotype occurred many times. Its antigen target is currently unknown. No base quality information exists; no much larger clone differs at one position.

The chain links TRBV7-2 with TRBJ2-1, with 9 middle bases fitting TRBD1. The TCR sequence derives from a human donor in good health (CMV status not recorded). Some clones in this sample may be carry-over from other donors' samples. Specimen: PBMCs. The CDR3 reads CASSLYTTGGNEQFF. The DNA sequence is given as TGTGCCAGCAGCTTGTATACGACAGGGGGCAATGAGCAGTTCTTC.